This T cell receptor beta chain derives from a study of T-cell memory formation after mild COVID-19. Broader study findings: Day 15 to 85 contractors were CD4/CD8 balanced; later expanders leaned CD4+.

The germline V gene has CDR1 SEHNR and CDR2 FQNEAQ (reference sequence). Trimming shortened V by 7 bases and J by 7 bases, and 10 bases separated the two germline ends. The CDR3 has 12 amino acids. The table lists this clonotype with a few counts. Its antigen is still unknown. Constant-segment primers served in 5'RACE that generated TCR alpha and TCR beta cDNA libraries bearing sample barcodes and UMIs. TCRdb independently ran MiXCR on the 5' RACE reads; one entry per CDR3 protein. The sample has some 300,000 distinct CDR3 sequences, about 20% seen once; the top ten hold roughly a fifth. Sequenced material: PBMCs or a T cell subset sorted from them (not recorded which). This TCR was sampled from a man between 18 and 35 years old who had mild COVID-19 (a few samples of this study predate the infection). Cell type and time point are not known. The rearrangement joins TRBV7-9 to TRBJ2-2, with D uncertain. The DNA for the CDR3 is TGTGCCAGCAACATCCTAGGCGGGGAGCTGTTTTTT. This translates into CASNILGGELFF.